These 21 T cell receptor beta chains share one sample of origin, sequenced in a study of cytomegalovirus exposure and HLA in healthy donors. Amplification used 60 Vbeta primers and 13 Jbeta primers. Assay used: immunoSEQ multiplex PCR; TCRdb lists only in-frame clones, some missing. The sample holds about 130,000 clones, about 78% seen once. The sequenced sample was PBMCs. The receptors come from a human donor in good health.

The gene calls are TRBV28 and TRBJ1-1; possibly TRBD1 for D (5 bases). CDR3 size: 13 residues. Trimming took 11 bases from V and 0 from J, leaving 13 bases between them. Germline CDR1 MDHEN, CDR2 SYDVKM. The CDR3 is CAGSGLLNTEAFF. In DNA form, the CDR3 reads TGTGCCGGTTCGGGACTTTTGAACACTGAAGCTTTCTTT.

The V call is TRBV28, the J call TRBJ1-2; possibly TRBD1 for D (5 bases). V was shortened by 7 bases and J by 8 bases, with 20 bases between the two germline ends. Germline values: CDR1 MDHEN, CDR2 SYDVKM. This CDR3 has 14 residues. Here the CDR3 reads CASTLFGQGRGYTF. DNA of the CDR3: TGTGCCAGCACCTTATTTGGGCAGGGTCGGGGCTACACCTTC.

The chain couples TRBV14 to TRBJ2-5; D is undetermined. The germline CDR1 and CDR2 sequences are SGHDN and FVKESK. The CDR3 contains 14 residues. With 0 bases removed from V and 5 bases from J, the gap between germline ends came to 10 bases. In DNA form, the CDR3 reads TGTGCCAGCAGCCAAGAGGCTTCATCGGAGACCCAGTACTTC. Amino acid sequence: CASSQEASSETQYF.

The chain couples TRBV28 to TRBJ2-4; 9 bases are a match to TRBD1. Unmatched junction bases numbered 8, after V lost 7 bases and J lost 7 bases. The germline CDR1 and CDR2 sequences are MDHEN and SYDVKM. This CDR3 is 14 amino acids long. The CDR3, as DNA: TGTGCCAGCAACTTAGCCGGGACAGGGAACATTCAGTACTTC. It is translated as CASNLAGTGNIQYF.

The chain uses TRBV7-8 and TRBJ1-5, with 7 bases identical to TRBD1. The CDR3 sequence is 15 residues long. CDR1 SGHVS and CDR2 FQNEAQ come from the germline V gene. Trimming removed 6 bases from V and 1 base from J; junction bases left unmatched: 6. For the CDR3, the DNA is TGTGCCAGCAGTCTGACAGGGCCAAGCAATCAGCCCCAGCATTTT. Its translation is CASSLTGPSNQPQHF.

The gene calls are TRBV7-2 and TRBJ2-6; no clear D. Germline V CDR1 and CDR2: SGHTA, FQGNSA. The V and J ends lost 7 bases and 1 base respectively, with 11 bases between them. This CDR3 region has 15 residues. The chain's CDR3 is CASTEIRSGANVLTF. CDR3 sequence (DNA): TGTGCCAGCACCGAAATCAGGTCTGGGGCCAACGTCCTGACTTTC.

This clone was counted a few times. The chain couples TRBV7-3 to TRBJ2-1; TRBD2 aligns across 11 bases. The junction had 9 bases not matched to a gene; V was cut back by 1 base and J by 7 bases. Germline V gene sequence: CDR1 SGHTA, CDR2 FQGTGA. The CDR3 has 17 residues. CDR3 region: CASSLNPSGRPGNEQFF. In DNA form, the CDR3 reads TGTGCCAGCAGCTTAAACCCTAGCGGGAGGCCTGGGAATGAGCAGTTCTTC.

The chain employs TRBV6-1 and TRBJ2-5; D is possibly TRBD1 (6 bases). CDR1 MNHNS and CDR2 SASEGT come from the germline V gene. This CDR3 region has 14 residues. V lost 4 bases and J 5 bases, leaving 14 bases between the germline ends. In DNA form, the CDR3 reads TGTGCCAGCAGTGGGACAGAATGGGTGGAGACCCAGTACTTC. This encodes CASSGTEWVETQYF.

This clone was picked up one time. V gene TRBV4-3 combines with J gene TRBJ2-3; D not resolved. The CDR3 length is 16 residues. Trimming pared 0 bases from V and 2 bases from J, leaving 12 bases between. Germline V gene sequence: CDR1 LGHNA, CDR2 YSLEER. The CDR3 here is CASSQDLARSTDTQYF. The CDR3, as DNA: TGCGCCAGCAGCCAAGATCTGGCTAGATCCACAGATACGCAGTATTTT.

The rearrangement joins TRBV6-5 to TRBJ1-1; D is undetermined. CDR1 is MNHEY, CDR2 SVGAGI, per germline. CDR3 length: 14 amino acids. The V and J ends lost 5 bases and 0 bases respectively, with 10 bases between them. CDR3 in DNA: TGTGCCAGCAGTCAAACTCGTATGAACACTGAAGCTTTCTTT. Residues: CASSQTRMNTEAFF.

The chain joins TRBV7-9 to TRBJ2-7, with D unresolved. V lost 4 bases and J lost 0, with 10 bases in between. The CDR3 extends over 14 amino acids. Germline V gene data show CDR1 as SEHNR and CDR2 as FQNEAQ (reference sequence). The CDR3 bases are TGTGCCAGCAGCTCCGGGTCTACCTCCTACGAGCAGTACTTC. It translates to CASSSGSTSYEQYF.

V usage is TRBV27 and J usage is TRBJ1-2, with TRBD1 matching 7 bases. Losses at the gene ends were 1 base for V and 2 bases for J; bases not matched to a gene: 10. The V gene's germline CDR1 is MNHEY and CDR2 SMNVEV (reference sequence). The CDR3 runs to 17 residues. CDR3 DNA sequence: TGTGCCAGCAGTTTATTGTTCAGGGGGGCTTCAAACTATGGCTACACCTTC. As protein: CASSLLFRGASNYGYTF.

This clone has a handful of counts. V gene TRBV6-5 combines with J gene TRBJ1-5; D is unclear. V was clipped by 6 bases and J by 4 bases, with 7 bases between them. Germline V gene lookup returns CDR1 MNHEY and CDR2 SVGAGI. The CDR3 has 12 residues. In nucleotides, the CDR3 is TGTGCCAGCAGCCGGACTAATCAGCCCCAGCATTTT. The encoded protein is CASSRTNQPQHF.

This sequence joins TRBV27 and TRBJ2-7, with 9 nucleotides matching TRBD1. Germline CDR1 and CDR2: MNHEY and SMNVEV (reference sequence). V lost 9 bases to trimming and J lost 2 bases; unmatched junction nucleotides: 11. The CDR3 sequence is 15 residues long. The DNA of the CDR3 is TGTGCCAGTCCTAAGGCGGACAGGGGTCCCTACGAGCAGTACTTC. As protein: CASPKADRGPYEQYF.

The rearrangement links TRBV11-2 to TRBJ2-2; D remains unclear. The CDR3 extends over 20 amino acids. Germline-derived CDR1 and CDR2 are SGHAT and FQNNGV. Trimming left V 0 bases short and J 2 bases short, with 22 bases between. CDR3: CASSLDPIRRLEYNTGELFF. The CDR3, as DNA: TGTGCCAGCAGCTTAGACCCGATCCGGCGGCTAGAGTATAACACCGGGGAGCTGTTTTTT. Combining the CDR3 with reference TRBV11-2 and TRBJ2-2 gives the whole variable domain EAGVAQSPRYKIIEKRQSVAFWCNPISGHATLYWYQQILGQGPKLLIQFQNNGVVDDSQLPKDRFSAERLKGVDSTLKIQPAKLEDSAVYLCASSLDPIRRLEYNTGELFFGEGSRLTVL.

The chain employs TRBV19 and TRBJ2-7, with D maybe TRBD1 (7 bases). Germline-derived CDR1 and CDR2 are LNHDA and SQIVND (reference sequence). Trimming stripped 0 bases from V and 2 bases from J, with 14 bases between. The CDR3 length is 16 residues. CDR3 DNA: TGTGCCAGTAGTATAGATCATGGAGGGGGCACCTACGAGCAGTACTTC. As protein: CASSIDHGGGTYEQYF.

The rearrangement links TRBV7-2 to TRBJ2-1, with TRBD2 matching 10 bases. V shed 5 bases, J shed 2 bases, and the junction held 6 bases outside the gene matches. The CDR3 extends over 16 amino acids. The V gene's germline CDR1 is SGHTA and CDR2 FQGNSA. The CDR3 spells CASSTSGLAPYNEQFF. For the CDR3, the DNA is TGTGCCAGCAGCACATCGGGACTAGCGCCCTACAATGAGCAGTTCTTC. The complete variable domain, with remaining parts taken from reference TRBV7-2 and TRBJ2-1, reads GAGVSQSPSNKVTEKGKDVELRCDPISGHTALYWYRQSLGQGLEFLIYFQGNSAPDKSGLPSDRFSAERTGGSVSTLTIQRTQQEDSAVYLCASSTSGLAPYNEQFFGPGTRLTVL.

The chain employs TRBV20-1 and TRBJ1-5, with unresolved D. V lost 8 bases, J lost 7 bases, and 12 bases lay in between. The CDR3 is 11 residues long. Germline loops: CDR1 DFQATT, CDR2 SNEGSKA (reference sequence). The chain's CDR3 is CSWGEGQPQHF. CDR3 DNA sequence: TGCAGTTGGGGAGAAGGCCAGCCCCAGCATTTT.

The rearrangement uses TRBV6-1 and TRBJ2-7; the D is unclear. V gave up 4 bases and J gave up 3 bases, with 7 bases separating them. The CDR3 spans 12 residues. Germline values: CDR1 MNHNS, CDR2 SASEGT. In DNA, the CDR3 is TGTGCCAGCAGTGGGGCCGGCTACGAGCAGTACTTC. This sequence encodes CASSGAGYEQYF.

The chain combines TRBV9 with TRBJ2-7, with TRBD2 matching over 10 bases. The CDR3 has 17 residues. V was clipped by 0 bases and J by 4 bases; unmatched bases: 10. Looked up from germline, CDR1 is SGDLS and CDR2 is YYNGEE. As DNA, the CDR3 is TGTGCCAGCAGCGTAGGAATAGCGGGGGGACCGGGTTACGAGCAGTACTTC. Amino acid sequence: CASSVGIAGGPGYEQYF.

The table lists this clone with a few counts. The CDR3 loop reads CASRGQVSYNEQFF. The CDR3 DNA reads TGTGCCAGCAGAGGACAGGTCTCCTACAATGAGCAGTTCTTC. The gene calls are TRBV2 and TRBJ2-1, with 7 bases fitting TRBD1. This CDR3 has 14 amino acids. Germline CDR1 reads SNHLY; CDR2 reads FYNNEI. V lost 6 bases, J lost 0 bases, and 2 bases stayed unmatched.